The next 17 T cell receptor beta chains were all read from a single sample in a study of beta chain features in type 1 diabetes. These receptors have no identified antigens. Since all of the isolated RNA was reverse transcribed, expressed TCRB transcripts were what got sequenced. Assay used: immunoSEQ multiplex PCR; TCRdb lists only in-frame clones, some missing. The data show approximately 360,000 clones, 10% to 15% seen once. General observations from the study: Among patients with Type 1 diabetes, TCRB CDR3s were moderately but significantly shorter in every one of the four CD4+ subsets.

The sequenced material came from naive CD4+ T cells from blood. The receptors derive from a woman aged 18-29 years with type 1 diabetes.

V is TRBV15 and J is TRBJ1-3, with D hard to call. Germline loops: CDR1 LNHNV, CDR2 YYDKDF (reference sequence). Trimming stripped 2 bases from V and 3 bases from J, with 17 bases between. This CDR3 has 17 residues. Here the CDR3 DNA reads TGTGCCACCAGCAGATACCTAGAGGTGGCCGGTGGAAACACCATATATTTT. Protein sequence: CATSRYLEVAGGNTIYF.

Here the CDR3 DNA reads TGCAGCGTTGACAAGACTGAATACACCTTC. Its protein product is CSVDKTEYTF. The chain is built from TRBV29-1 and TRBJ1-2, with D unresolved. The germline V gene has CDR1 SQVTM and CDR2 ANQGSEA. This CDR3 spans 10 amino acids. V lost 3 bases and J 11 bases, leaving 10 bases between the germline ends.

A few counts support this clone. The chain has TRBV10-2 and TRBJ2-7; 7 nucleotides align to TRBD2. CDR3 length: 14 amino acids. Germline CDR1 is WSHSY and CDR2 is SAAADI. With V trimmed by 4 bases and J by 0 bases, 3 bases remained unmatched. The CDR3 region is CASSAGGSSYEQYF. In DNA form, the CDR3 reads TGCGCCAGCAGTGCGGGGGGTAGCTCCTACGAGCAGTACTTC.

The chain employs TRBV28 and TRBJ2-1; 7 bases are shared with TRBD1. The CDR3 loop spans 15 amino acids. The germline V gene encodes CDR1 MDHEN and CDR2 SYDVKM. V shed 7 bases, J shed 0 bases, and the junction held 6 bases outside the gene matches. DNA for the CDR3: TGTGCCAGCATAGAGGGGGCTAGCTCCTACAATGAGCAGTTCTTC. Protein sequence: CASIEGASSYNEQFF.

The chain couples TRBV11-2 to TRBJ1-2; D uncertain. This CDR3 region has 14 residues. V was pared by 1 base and J by 7 bases, with 13 bases between. Germline CDR1 SGHAT, CDR2 FQNNGV. The CDR3 reads CASSLVRGGLGYTF. In DNA, the CDR3 is TGTGCCAGCAGCTTAGTACGGGGTGGCCTTGGCTACACCTTC. The complete variable domain, with remaining parts taken from reference TRBV11-2 and TRBJ1-2, reads EAGVAQSPRYKIIEKRQSVAFWCNPISGHATLYWYQQILGQGPKLLIQFQNNGVVDDSQLPKDRFSAERLKGVDSTLKIQPAKLEDSAVYLCASSLVRGGLGYTFGSGTRLTVV.

This clone turned up a few times. The genes are TRBV21-1 and TRBJ1-5; the D call of TRBD1 is as the table states it, not checked on the DNA. TRBV21-1 is marked as a pseudogene. The CDR3 length is 17 residues. The CDR3 sequence is CASRLDRGRLSNQPQHF. CDR3 coding DNA: TGTGCCAGCAGATTGGACAGGGGGCGTTTGAGCAATCAGCCCCAGCATTTT.

J is TRBJ2-7 and V is TRBV5-6; 7 bases line up with TRBD2. V shed 0 bases and J 5 bases; nucleotides not matched to a gene: 5. The CDR3 covers 14 residues. Per germline, CDR1 SGHDT and CDR2 YYEEEE. CDR3 protein: CASSLASGPDEQYF. CDR3 DNA sequence: TGTGCCAGCAGCTTGGCTAGCGGTCCGGACGAGCAGTACTTC. Filled out from reference TRBV5-6 and TRBJ2-7, the complete variable domain reads DAGVTQSPTHLIKTRGQQVTLRCSPKSGHDTVSWYQQALGQGPQFIFQYYEEEERQRGNFPDRFSGHQFPNYSSELNVNALLLGDSALYLCASSLASGPDEQYFGPGTRLTVT.

This rearrangement joins TRBV9 to TRBJ2-7; D perhaps matches TRBD1 (5 bases). Germline-derived CDR1 and CDR2 are SGDLS and YYNGEE. V was trimmed by 3 bases and J by 4 bases, leaving 17 bases between them. The CDR3 length is 15 residues. This chain's CDR3 is CASSENPTELYEQYF. Here the CDR3 DNA reads TGTGCCAGCAGCGAGAACCCGACAGAGCTTTACGAGCAGTACTTC.

The V and J genes are TRBV15 and TRBJ2-5, with 15 bases matching TRBD2. The V and J ends lost 2 bases and 5 bases, in that order; junction bases with no gene match: 12. Germline loops: CDR1 LNHNV, CDR2 YYDKDF (reference sequence). This CDR3 has 19 residues. CDR3 amino acids: CATSRTSGTSGRSMETQYF. As DNA, the CDR3 is TGTGCCACCAGCAGAACCTCCGGGACTAGCGGGAGGAGTATGGAGACCCAGTACTTC.

J is TRBJ2-2 and V is TRBV11-2; 11 bases map to TRBD1. Germline CDR1 and CDR2: SGHAT and FQNNGV. The CDR3 sequence is 14 residues long. The J segment lost 8 bases and the V segment lost 7 bases, leaving 6 bases of the junction unmatched. The CDR3 DNA sequence: TGTGCCAGCAATGGACAGGGGGCTAAAGGGGAGCTGTTTTTT. Translating it yields CASNGQGAKGELFF.

This chain links TRBV18 with TRBJ1-2, with 10 positions matching TRBD1. Unmatched junction bases numbered 12, after V lost 4 bases and J lost 4 bases. CDR1 KGHSH and CDR2 LQKENI come from the germline V gene. The CDR3 consists of 17 residues. Here the CDR3 DNA reads TGTGCCAGCTCACGAGCGGGACAGGGGAAGGGGCCCTATGGCTACACCTTC. This encodes CASSRAGQGKGPYGYTF.

The rearrangement uses TRBV19 and TRBJ2-6, with D possibly TRBD2 on 5 matching bases. CDR3 length: 16 amino acids. Trimming removed 9 bases from V and 4 bases from J, with 19 bases in between. The germline V gene has CDR1 LNHDA and CDR2 SQIVND (reference sequence). The CDR3 protein is CASDPRGRQGANVLTF. The CDR3, as DNA: TGTGCCAGCGATCCCCGAGGGAGACAAGGGGCCAACGTCCTGACTTTC.

The V gene is TRBV7-2, the J gene TRBJ2-5; D is perhaps TRBD1 (5 bases). Germline values: CDR1 SGHTA, CDR2 FQGNSA. The CDR3 loop spans 15 amino acids. The V and J ends lost 7 bases and 5 bases respectively, with 20 bases between them. The chain's CDR3 is CASTPGMGPGETQYF. CDR3 DNA sequence: TGTGCCAGCACCCCTGGAATGGGGCCCGGGGAGACCCAGTACTTC. The entire variable domain, with the rest obtained from reference TRBV7-2 and TRBJ2-5, is as follows: GAGVSQSPSNKVTEKGKDVELRCDPISGHTALYWYRQSLGQGLEFLIYFQGNSAPDKSGLPSDRFSAERTGGSVSTLTIQRTQQEDSAVYLCASTPGMGPGETQYFGPGTRLLVL.

This clone occurred a few times. This chain joins TRBV29-1 and TRBJ1-5; the match to TRBD1 covers 8 bases. The CDR3 runs 15 residues. The V segment lost 4 bases and the J segment 6 bases; nucleotides outside the gene matches: 11. Germline V lookup: CDR1 SQVTM, CDR2 ANQGSEA. The CDR3 DNA reads as TGCAGCGTTGTCGACTACGGGACAGGAGGTCAGCCCCAGCATTTT. Protein: CSVVDYGTGGQPQHF. Using reference TRBV29-1 and TRBJ1-5 for the parts outside the CDR3, the full variable domain is SAVISQKPSRDICQRGTSLTIQCQVDSQVTMMFWYRQQPGQSLTLIATANQGSEATYESGFVIDKFPISRPNLTFSTLTVSNMSPEDSSIYLCSVVDYGTGGQPQHFGDGTRLSIL.

This clone was observed a handful of times. The rearrangement joins TRBV7-9 to TRBJ1-1; 9 positions match TRBD1. After removal of 4 bases from V and 10 bases from J, the junction contained 10 bases not matched to a gene. Per the germline V gene, CDR1 is SEHNR and CDR2 is FQNEAQ (reference sequence). The CDR3 sequence is 14 residues long. The CDR3 bases are TGTGCCAGCAGCTCCACACAGGGGGCAAGGGGAGCTTTCTTT. This gives the protein CASSSTQGARGAFF.

The V gene is TRBV15, the J gene TRBJ2-1, with a tentative D call TRBD2 (6 bases). Germline CDR1 and CDR2: LNHNV and YYDKDF (reference sequence). Trimming left V 1 base short and J 0 bases short, with 19 bases between. The CDR3 extends over 19 amino acids. The CDR3 bases are TGTGCCACCAGCAGAGGTCTCGGGAGACTCAGTAGCTCCTACAATGAGCAGTTCTTC. Translated: CATSRGLGRLSSSYNEQFF.

This clone was detected a few times. V gene TRBV2 combines with J gene TRBJ1-5; 7 nucleotides agree with TRBD1. The CDR3 is 13 residues long. Germline CDR1 and CDR2: SNHLY and FYNNEI. J lost 4 bases, V lost 9 bases, and 6 bases had no gene match. The CDR3 here is CASWRDRNQPQHF. The CDR3 nucleotides read TGTGCCAGTTGGAGGGACAGAAATCAGCCCCAGCATTTT.